The clone carrying this TCR beta chain was detected only once. Its antigen is not known. Measured with immunoSEQ multiplex PCR; TCRdb has only the in-frame clones, and not every one. The sample has around 150,000 clones; 85% to 95% are singletons. This record comes from a study of T cell responses to AZD1222 COVID-19 vaccine. Study-level points and caveats: Receipt of two AZD1222 doses was followed by a rise in Spike-specific TCR breadth and depth. Nearly half of unique spike-specific TCRs reportedly avoided B.1.351 and B.1.1.7 mutated regions. White British ancestry dominated among donors, who included more females, and clonal diversity was possibly underestimated. All repertoire sampling was performed exclusively after the peak T cell response.

CDR3 length: 17 amino acids. The sequence was obtained from an adult in good health. This sample comprised peripheral blood, obtained on day 0 of AZD1222 vaccination. The J gene is TRBJ2-3, the V gene TRBV21-1; the table's D call TRBD1 went unverified against the DNA. TRBV21-1 is marked as a pseudogene. The CDR3 DNA sequence: TGTGCCAGCAGCAACCCCCACAGGGTATATTGCGCAGATACGCAGTATTTT. Translating it yields CASSNPHRVYCADTQYF.